The rows below give T cell receptor beta chains drawn from one sample of a study of shared clonotypes between healthy human individuals. This table comes from immunoSEQ multiplex PCR, and its TCRdb copy is limited to in-frame clones, with some not included. The sample holds roughly 2 million clones, around 95% seen once. The sequencing input was naive CD4+ T cells sorted from blood. These receptors originate from a man aged 18 to 29 in good health. CDR3s include the opening cysteine and the closing phenylalanine or tryptophan. A D gene is named only where the DNA matches it firmly. The listing skips clone size in some rows; elsewhere it reads once, few, many or a size class.

>TRBJ2-2|.|.|TRBV7-9
TGTGCCAGCAGCCTGCTGGAGATCGAGGCCGGGGAGCTGTTTTTT
CASSLLEIEAGELFF
>TRBJ1-1|.|.|TRBV6-5
TGTGCCAGCAGATTTACAGTGAACACTGAAGCTTTCTTT
CASRFTVNTEAFF
>TRBJ2-1|.|.|TRBV10-3
TGTGCCATCAGGGGGTTAGAACTGACCGGTGAGCAGTTCTTC
CAIRGLELTGEQFF
>TRBJ2-7|.|TRBD1|TRBV29-1
TGCAGCGTATCCGGGACAGTTACCTACGAGCAGTACTTC
CSVSGTVTYEQYF
>TRBJ2-5|.|.|TRBV4-3
TGCGCCAGCAGCCAAGGTAGCGACACCCAGTACTTC
CASSQGSDTQYF
>TRBJ1-4|.|.|TRBV30
TGTGCCTGGAGATCGGGTTTGCGGGAAAAACTGTTTTTT
CAWRSGLREKLFF
>TRBJ2-7|.|TRBD2|TRBV27
TGTGCCAGCAAAAGACTAGCGGGATTTTACGAGCAGTACTTC
CASKRLAGFYEQYF
>TRBJ1-6|.|.|TRBV6-1
TGTGCCAGCAGTGAAATTATCCAAAATTCACCCCTCCACTTT
CASSEIIQNSPLHF
>TRBJ2-7|.|.|TRBV27
TGTGCCAGCAGTCTAGGACCCCCCCTCCTAGGTTCCTACGAGCAGTACTTC
CASSLGPPLLGSYEQYF
>TRBJ1-5|.|.|TRBV7-8
TGTGCCAGCAGCCCCGGGCCGGGGAATCAGCCCCAGCATTTT
CASSPGPGNQPQHF
>TRBJ2-1|.|TRBD2|TRBV11-2
TGTGCCAGCAGCATGAGACTAGCGGGAGGTTACGATGAGCAGTTCTTC
CASSMRLAGGYDEQFF
>TRBJ2-5|.|TRBD1|TRBV7-3
TGTGCCAGCAGCTTAACGGCAGGGGGCCTAGAGACCCAGTACTTC
CASSLTAGGLETQYF
>TRBJ2-3|.|.|TRBV19
TGTGCCAGTAGTATGGCGGATCGCACAGATACGCAGTATTTT
CASSMADRTDTQYF
>TRBJ2-5|once|.|TRBV2
TGTGCCAGCACCCGAGGGATCCGAGAGACCCAGTACTTC
CASTRGIRETQYF
>TRBJ2-1|.|.|TRBV18
TGTGCCAGCTCACCAAGTTTTGCAGAAACTTACAATGAGCAGTTCTTC
CASSPSFAETYNEQFF
>TRBJ2-2|.|TRBD1|TRBV10-3
TGTGCCATCAGTGCGCTTCAGGGGGCGGCCGGGGAGCTGTTTTTT
CAISALQGAAGELFF
>TRBJ2-2|.|.|TRBV5-1
TGCGCCAGCAGCTCTCGGACAGACAGAACCGGGGAGCTGTTTTTT
CASSSRTDRTGELFF
>TRBJ2-1|once|TRBD2|TRBV6-6
TGTGCCAGCACCACTGAGGTAGCGGGAGCTAATGAGCAGTTCTTC
CASTTEVAGANEQFF
>TRBJ2-3|.|TRBD1|TRBV4-2
TGTGCCAGCAGACCAGGACAGGGGAGCACAGATACGCAGTATTTT
CASRPGQGSTDTQYF
>TRBJ2-3|.|TRBD1|TRBV2
TGTGCCAGCAAGGAAGAGACAGGGAGAGCAGATACGCAGTATTTT
CASKEETGRADTQYF
>TRBJ1-2|once|TRBD1|TRBV29-1
TGCAGCGCTGGACAGGGATACTATGGCTACACCTTC
CSAGQGYYGYTF
>TRBJ2-4|.|.|TRBV5-1
TGCGCCAGCAGCTTGACGGCTAAAAACATTCAGTACTTC
CASSLTAKNIQYF
>TRBJ1-5|.|.|TRBV7-2
TGTGCCAGCAGCTTATATCCAGGGACGTTACAGCCCCAGCATTTT
CASSLYPGTLQPQHF